This T cell receptor (beta chain) was recorded in a study of beta chain features in type 1 diabetes. Points from the study as a whole: In type 1 diabetes patients, VDJ junctions had fewer insertions; deletions at these junctions were more frequent. There was a moderate but significant shortening of TCRB CDR3s in all four CD4+ subsets of Type 1 diabetes patients.

The isolated RNA, all of it, was reverse transcribed, so expressed TCRB transcripts were what got sequenced. Only in-frame clones appear in the TCRdb table, and some are missing; sequencing was by immunoSEQ multiplex PCR. Here the sample spans 200,000 to 300,000 clones, approximately 11% being singletons. The CDR3 has 17 residues. Trimming at V came to 5 bases and at J to 4 bases, leaving 10 bases not matched to a gene. CDR1 is MDHEN, CDR2 SYDVKM, per germline. About this clone: Its antigen is not known.

Sequenced sample: naive CD4+ T cells from blood. The clonotype originates from a man aged 25 to 40 with type 1 diabetes. The chain has TRBV28 and TRBJ2-6; TRBD1 matches at 8 bases. CDR3 region: CASSPFRTGTGANVLTF. DNA of the CDR3: TGTGCCAGCAGTCCCTTCCGGACAGGGACGGGGGCCAACGTCCTGACTTTC.